The T cell receptor (beta chain) described here comes from a study of CD8 T cells in Susac syndrome. Overall study findings and caveats: Clonal expansion was not observed in the Susac syndrome CD4+ T cell repertoires.

An amount of RNA that ranged from about 0.45 to 1 ug was reverse transcribed with random hexamers. TCRdb recomputed calls from the immunoSEQ multiplex PCR reads with MiXCR, one row per CDR3 protein. Of a few hundred thousand distinct CDR3 sequences listed, about 94% are singletons. V was trimmed by 4 bases and J by 5 bases, leaving 14 bases between them. Germline lookup yields CDR1 LGHDT and CDR2 YNNKEL (reference sequence). CDR3 length: 14 residues. Points on this clonotype: Its specificity is not known.

The T cells that were sequenced for TCR beta were CD8+ and CD4+ cells from blood. V and J are TRBV3-1 and TRBJ1-2, with D uncertain. The material sequenced was CD4+ T cells from PBMCs. The TCR originated in a human donor with Susac syndrome. The CDR3 loop is CASSRGDVVYGYTF. CDR3 bases: TGTGCCAGCAGCCGAGGAGATGTGGTATATGGCTACACCTTC.